This TCR beta chain was observed in a study of CD8 T cells in Susac syndrome. Looking at the study overall: Patients with Susac syndrome were therapy-naive, treated with corticosteroids, or treated with intravenous immunoglobulin alone when blood was collected.

RNA amounts of roughly 0.45 to 1 ug underwent reverse transcription with random hexamers. TCR beta CDR3 was amplified by immunoSEQ multiplex PCR. This amplification extended across 54 Vbeta and 13 Jbeta segments. TCRdb re-called the immunoSEQ multiplex PCR reads through MiXCR, storing one row per CDR3 protein. The data contain fewer than 60,000 distinct CDR3 sequences, over 90% of them seen just once; the ten biggest clones take up 0.75%. The sequenced sample was CD8+ T cells from PBMCs. This sequence was found in a human donor with Susac syndrome.

This chain's CDR3 is CASSLAHRQSLYEQYF. The CDR3 DNA sequence: TGTGCCAGCAGCTTAGCGCATAGACAATCTCTCTACGAGCAGTACTTC. This chain connects TRBV7-2 to TRBJ2-7; D not resolved. The CDR3 runs to 16 residues. V was clipped by 0 bases and J by 3 bases, with 15 bases between them. Germline-derived CDR1 and CDR2 are SGHTA and FQGNSA.